The 13 T cell receptor beta chains below all came from one sample that was sequenced in a study of regulatory T cells in long-lasting Graves disease (dated by TCRdb to the early 2020s). Library construction relied on multiplex PCR. The instrument given in TCRdb is Illumina HiSeq 4000. To build TCR beta libraries, CDR3 regions were amplified by Arm-PCR using iRepertoire HTBI primers. In TCRdb, the public reads were trimmed at Q25 with fastp and aligned with MiXCR, with productive beta chains retained. Rows with one shared CDR3 protein collapse into an entry with the most common genes and DNA. The sample contains a few hundred thousand distinct CDR3 sequences, 15% to 20% of them found a single time. The leading ten clones occupy around 15% of the sample. The time point label of this sample denotes: newly diagnosed GD, antithyroid drugs for less than 3 months. RNA was extracted from PBMCs in TRIzol for both TCR sequencing and RNA sequencing.

Another study also made use of these data, one on T cells in Graves' hyperthyroidism and ophthalmopathy.

The sequenced sample was peripheral blood mononuclear cells (PBMCs), obtained at new diagnosis, from a patient treated with antithyroid drugs. The source of these receptors is a woman in her 30s with Graves disease. Donor details come from another sample of the same person, matched by shared clones.

At least ten counts were recorded for this clonotype. This rearrangement joins TRBV20-1 to TRBJ2-2; 7 bases match TRBD1. With 5 bases clipped from V and 3 bases from J, the junction kept 15 bases outside the gene matches. This CDR3 region has 17 residues. Germline CDR1 DFQATT, CDR2 SNEGSKA (reference sequence). The CDR3 here is CSAWDPRTGEDTGELFF. The DNA of the CDR3 is TGCAGTGCTTGGGACCCCCGGACAGGCGAAGACACCGGGGAGCTGTTTTTT.

About this clonotype itself: Possible read error: a much larger clone is one base away. This chain links TRBV19 with TRBJ1-5, with 8 bases that match TRBD1. After removal of 3 bases from V and 5 bases from J, the junction contained 9 bases not matched to a gene. The germline CDR1 and CDR2 sequences are LNHDA and SQIVND (reference sequence). CDR3 length: 16 amino acids. The CDR3 protein is CASSITVRGHDQPQHF. The CDR3 nucleotides read TGTGCCAGTAGTATCACGGTCAGGGGGCACGATCAGCCCCAGCATTTT.

Notes on this clonotype: With a far larger clone one base away, a read error is the likely cause. The V gene is TRBV11-3, the J gene TRBJ2-3; a possible D gene is TRBD2 (5 bases). Trimming shortened V by 6 bases and J by 4 bases, and 17 bases separated the two germline ends. The CDR3 contains 15 residues. The germline V gene encodes CDR1 SGHNT and CDR2 YENEEA. The CDR3: CASSRTGGRSDTQYF. In DNA form, the CDR3 reads TGTGCCAGCAGTCGGACTGGCGGGCGGTCAGATACGCAGTATTTT.

V is TRBV28 and J is TRBJ1-1, with D perhaps TRBD1 (5 bases). Between the trimmed V and J ends, which lost 4 bases and 1 base, there was a span of 10 bases. The length of the CDR3 is 14 residues. Germline CDR1 and CDR2: MDHEN and SYDVKM. CDR3 nucleotides: TGTGCCAGCAGTTCCCACGGGACGAACACTGAAGCTTTCTTT. Its protein is CASSSHGTNTEAFF.

This clonotype showed up many times. The CDR3 DNA follows: TGTGCCACGTGGGACAGACTACAAGAGACCCAGTACTTC. Encoded protein: CATWDRLQETQYF. This rearrangement joins TRBV27 to TRBJ2-5, with 7 positions matching TRBD1. The CDR3 is 13 amino acids. V was pared by 10 bases and J by 2 bases, with 7 bases of the junction left unmatched. The germline CDR1 and CDR2 sequences are MNHEY and SMNVEV (reference sequence).

Ten or more counts support this clonotype. The junction differs from germline at one of its ends, possibly a read error. The chain couples TRBV10-1 to TRBJ1-1; no clear D. The CDR3 consists of 12 residues. The germline gives CDR1 WNHNN, CDR2 SYGVQD (reference sequence). CDR3 in amino acids: CATSPGGTEAFF. The CDR3 coding sequence is TGCGCCACCAGTCCAGGAGGAACTGAAGCTTTCTTT.

This clonotype was recorded at least ten times. The gene calls are TRBV6-5 and TRBJ2-3, with TRBD2 matching 11 bases. J was trimmed by 4 bases and V by 4 bases; bases with no gene match: 4. Germline values: CDR1 MNHEY, CDR2 SVGAGI. CDR3 length: 15 residues. CDR3 loop: CASSSRSGGADTQYF. The CDR3 DNA reads TGTGCCAGCAGTTCTCGTAGCGGGGGGGCAGATACGCAGTATTTT.

This clonotype was seen many times. V usage is TRBV10-3 and J usage is TRBJ2-7, with no clear D. V lost 2 bases and J 1 base, leaving 3 bases between the germline ends. Per germline, CDR1 ENHRY and CDR2 SYGVKD. The CDR3 runs 12 residues. Here the CDR3 reads CAISEGSYEQYF. The CDR3 DNA sequence: TGTGCCATCAGTGAGGGATCCTACGAGCAGTACTTC.

The chain carries TRBV7-9 and TRBJ1-6; tentative D call: TRBD1 (5 bases). V was shortened by 3 bases and J by 7 bases, with 13 bases between the two germline ends. There are 15 residues in the CDR3. The germline V gene has CDR1 SEHNR and CDR2 FQNEAQ (reference sequence). CDR3: CASSFEGNLNSPLHF. As DNA, the CDR3 is TGTGCCAGCAGCTTCGAGGGGAACCTCAATTCACCCCTCCACTTT.

In its sample, this clonotype was seen many times. The CDR3 DNA is TGTGCCACCAGTGATGCCGGGACTAGCGGGGGGCAAGAGACCCAGTACTTC. Translating it yields CATSDAGTSGGQETQYF. The rearrangement joins TRBV24-1 to TRBJ2-5; 15 bases agree with TRBD2. The length of the CDR3 is 17 residues. Germline CDR1 KGHDR, CDR2 SFDVKD. The V and J ends lost 3 bases and 2 bases, in that order; junction bases with no gene match: 3.

Points on this clonotype: It may be a read error: a sequence one base away is much more abundant. The chain combines TRBV7-9 with TRBJ1-5, with 8 positions matching TRBD1. Germline-derived CDR1 and CDR2 are SEHNR and FQNEAQ (reference sequence). The CDR3 is 15 residues long. CDR3 coding DNA: TGTGCCGGCAGCCTGGGACAGGCCAGCAATCAGCCCCAGCATTTT. The encoded protein is CAGSLGQASNQPQHF.

This clonotype was found many times. This chain joins TRBV29-1 and TRBJ1-2; the D gene is possibly TRBD1 (6 bases). The CDR3 runs 15 residues. The germline CDR1 and CDR2 sequences are SQVTM and ANQGSEA. The V gene lost 4 bases and the J gene lost 3 bases, with 18 bases spanning the gap. The CDR3 region has the DNA TGCAGCGTTGGACAGCCCCCCCAGGGGCACTATGGCTACACCTTC. Translating it yields CSVGQPPQGHYGYTF.

This clonotype has ten or more counts. The chain has TRBV7-3 and TRBJ2-2; D is unclear. CDR3 length: 11 residues. The V gene lost 3 bases and the J gene lost 7 bases, with 3 bases spanning the gap. Germline V lookup: CDR1 SGHTA, CDR2 FQGTGA. The CDR3 region is CASSLDGELFF. CDR3 nucleotides: TGTGCCAGCAGCTTGGACGGGGAGCTGTTTTTT.